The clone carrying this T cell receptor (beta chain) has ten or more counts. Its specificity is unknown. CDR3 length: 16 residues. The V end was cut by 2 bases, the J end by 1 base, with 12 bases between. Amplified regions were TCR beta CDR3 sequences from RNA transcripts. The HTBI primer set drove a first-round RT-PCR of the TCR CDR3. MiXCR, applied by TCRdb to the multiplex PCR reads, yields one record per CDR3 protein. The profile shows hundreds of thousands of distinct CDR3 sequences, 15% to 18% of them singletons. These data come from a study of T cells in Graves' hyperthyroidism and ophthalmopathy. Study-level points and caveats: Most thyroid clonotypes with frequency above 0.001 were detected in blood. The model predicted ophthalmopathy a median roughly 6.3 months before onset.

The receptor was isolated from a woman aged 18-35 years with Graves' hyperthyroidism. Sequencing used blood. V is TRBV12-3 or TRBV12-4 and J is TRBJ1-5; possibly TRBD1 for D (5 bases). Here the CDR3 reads CASSLRSRQSNQPQHF. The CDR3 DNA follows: TGTGCCAGCAGTTTACGTTCGCGACAGAGCAATCAGCCCCAGCATTTT.